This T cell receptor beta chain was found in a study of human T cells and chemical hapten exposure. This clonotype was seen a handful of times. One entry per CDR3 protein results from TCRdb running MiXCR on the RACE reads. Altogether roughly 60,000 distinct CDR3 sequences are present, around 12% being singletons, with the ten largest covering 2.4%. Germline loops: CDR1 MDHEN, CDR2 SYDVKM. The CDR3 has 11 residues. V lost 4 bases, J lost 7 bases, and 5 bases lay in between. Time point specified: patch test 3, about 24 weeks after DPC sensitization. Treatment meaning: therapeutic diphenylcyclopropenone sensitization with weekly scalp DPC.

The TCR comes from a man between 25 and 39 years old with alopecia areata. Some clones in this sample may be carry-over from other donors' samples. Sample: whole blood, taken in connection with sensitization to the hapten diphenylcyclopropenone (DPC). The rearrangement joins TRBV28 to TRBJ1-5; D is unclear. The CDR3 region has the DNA TGTGCCAGCAGTTACGAACAGCCCCAGCATTTT. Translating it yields CASSYEQPQHF.